This record covers a single TCR beta chain. Antigen specificity is unknown. The data are from a study of cytomegalovirus exposure and HLA in healthy donors. General observations from the study: CMV antigen specificity was confirmed in vitro for a few CMV-associated chains. Among immune exposure information, only CMV serostatus was available. Most subjects had HLA-A and HLA-B alleles reportedly predicted accurately by TCR beta sequences.

60 Vbeta and 13 Jbeta primers were used in PCR. TCRdb's table, derived via immunoSEQ multiplex PCR, lists solely in-frame clones and lacks some. This sample has under 250,000 clones, with about 85% found just once. The CDR3 consists of 16 residues. Germline CDR1 and CDR2: SGHVS and FNYEAQ. V was clipped by 4 bases and J by 4 bases, with 14 bases between them. The sequenced material came from PBMCs. This chain links TRBV7-6 with TRBJ1-6; a possible D gene is TRBD1 (6 bases). The TCR was taken from a woman in her 50s in good health and CMV-seropositive. The CDR3 sequence: CASSSQGSGYNSPLHF. CDR3 sequence (DNA): TGTGCCAGCAGCTCACAGGGATCGGGGTATAATTCACCCCTCCACTTT.